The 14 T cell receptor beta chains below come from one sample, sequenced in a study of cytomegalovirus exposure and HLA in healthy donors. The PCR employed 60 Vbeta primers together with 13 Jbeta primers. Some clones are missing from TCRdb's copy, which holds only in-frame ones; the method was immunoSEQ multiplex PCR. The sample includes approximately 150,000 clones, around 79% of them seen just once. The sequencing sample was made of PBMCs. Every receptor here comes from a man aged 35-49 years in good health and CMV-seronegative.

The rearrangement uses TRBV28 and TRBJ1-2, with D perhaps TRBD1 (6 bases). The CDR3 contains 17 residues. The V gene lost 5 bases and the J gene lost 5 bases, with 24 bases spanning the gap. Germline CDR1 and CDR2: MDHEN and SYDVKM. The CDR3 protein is CASSPPGHSNSIYGYTF. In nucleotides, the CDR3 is TGTGCCAGCAGTCCCCCGGGACACTCCAATTCCATTTATGGCTACACCTTC.

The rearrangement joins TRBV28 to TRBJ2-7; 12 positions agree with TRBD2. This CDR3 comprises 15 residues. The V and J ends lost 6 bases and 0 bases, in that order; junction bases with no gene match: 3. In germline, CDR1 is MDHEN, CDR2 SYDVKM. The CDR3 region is CASSVTSGGSYEQYF. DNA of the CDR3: TGTGCCAGCAGCGTGACTAGCGGGGGCTCCTACGAGCAGTACTTC.

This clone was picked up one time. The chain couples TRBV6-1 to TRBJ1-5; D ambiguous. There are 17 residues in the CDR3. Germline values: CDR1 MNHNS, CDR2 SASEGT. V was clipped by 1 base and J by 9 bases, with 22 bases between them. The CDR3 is CASSEGGRRGVIWPQHF. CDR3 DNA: TGTGCCAGCAGTGAAGGTGGCAGAAGAGGCGTAATTTGGCCCCAGCATTTT.

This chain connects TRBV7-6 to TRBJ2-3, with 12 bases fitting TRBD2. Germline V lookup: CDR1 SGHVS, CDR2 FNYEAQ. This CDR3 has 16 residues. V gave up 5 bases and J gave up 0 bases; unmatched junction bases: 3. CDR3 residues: CASSLGLAGSTDTQYF. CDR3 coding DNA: TGTGCCAGCAGCCTTGGACTAGCGGGAAGCACAGATACGCAGTATTTT.

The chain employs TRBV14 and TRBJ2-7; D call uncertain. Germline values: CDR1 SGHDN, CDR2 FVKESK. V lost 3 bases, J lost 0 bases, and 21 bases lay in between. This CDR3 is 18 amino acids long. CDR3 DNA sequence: TGTGCCAGCAGCCAGGTAACCGGCCATGGTCCGGGCTCCTACGAGCAGTACTTC. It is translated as CASSQVTGHGPGSYEQYF.

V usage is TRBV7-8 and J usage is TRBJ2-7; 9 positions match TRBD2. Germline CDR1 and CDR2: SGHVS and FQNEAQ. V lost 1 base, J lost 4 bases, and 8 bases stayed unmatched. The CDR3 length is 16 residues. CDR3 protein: CASSLEGGRAKYEQYF. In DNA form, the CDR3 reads TGTGCCAGCAGCTTAGAGGGCGGGAGGGCCAAATACGAGCAGTACTTC.

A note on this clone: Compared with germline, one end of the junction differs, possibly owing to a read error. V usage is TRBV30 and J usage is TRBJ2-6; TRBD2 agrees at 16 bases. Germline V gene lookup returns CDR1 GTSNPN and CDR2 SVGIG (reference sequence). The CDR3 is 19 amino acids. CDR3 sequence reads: CAWSGGTSGRAAGANGLTF. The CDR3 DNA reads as TGTGCCTGGAGTGGAGGGACTAGCGGGAGGGCCGCTGGGGCCAACGGCCTGACTTTC.

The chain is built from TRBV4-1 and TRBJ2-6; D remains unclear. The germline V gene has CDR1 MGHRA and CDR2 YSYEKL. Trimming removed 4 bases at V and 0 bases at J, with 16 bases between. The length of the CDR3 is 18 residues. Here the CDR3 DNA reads TGCGCCAGCAGCCCTATTGGCGGATTTAGCTCTGGGGCCAACGTCCTGACTTTC. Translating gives CASSPIGGFSSGANVLTF.

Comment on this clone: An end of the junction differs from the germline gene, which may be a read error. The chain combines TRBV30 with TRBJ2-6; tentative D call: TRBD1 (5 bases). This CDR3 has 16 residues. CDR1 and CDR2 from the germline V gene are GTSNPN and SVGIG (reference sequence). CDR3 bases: TGTGCCTGGAGGGCAGGGCGCCGCTCTGGGGCCAACGGCCTGACTTTC. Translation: CAWRAGRRSGANGLTF.

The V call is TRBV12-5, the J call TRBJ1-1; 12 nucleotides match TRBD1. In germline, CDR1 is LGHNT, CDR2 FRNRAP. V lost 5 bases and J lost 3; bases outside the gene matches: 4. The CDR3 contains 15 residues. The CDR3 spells CASGQGQGADTEAFF. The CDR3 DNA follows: TGTGCTAGTGGTCAGGGACAGGGGGCGGACACTGAAGCTTTCTTT.

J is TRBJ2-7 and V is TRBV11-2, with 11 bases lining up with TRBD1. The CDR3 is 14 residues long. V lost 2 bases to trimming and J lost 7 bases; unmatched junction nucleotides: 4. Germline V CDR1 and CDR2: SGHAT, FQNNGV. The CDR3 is CASSLQGQGGEQYF. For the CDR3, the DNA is TGTGCCAGCAGCTTACAGGGACAGGGGGGGGAGCAGTACTTC.

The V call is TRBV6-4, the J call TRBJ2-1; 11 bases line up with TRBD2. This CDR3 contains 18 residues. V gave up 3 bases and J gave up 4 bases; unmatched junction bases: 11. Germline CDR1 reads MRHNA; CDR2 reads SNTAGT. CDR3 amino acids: CASSDIAGGPGAYNEQFF. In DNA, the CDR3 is TGTGCCAGCAGTGATATAGCGGGAGGGCCTGGAGCTTACAATGAGCAGTTCTTC.

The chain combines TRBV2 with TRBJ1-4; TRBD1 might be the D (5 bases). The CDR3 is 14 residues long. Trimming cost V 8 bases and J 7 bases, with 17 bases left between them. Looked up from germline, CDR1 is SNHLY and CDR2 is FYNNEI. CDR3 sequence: CASGEGRGVEKLFF. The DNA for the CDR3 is TGTGCCAGCGGGGAGGGACGGGGGGTTGAAAAACTGTTTTTT. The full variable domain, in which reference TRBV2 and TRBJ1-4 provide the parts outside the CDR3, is EPEVTQTPSHQVTQMGQEVILRCVPISNHLYFYWYRQILGQKVEFLVSFYNNEISEKSEIFDDQFSVERPDGSNFTLKIRSTKLEDSAMYFCASGEGRGVEKLFFGSGTQLSVL.

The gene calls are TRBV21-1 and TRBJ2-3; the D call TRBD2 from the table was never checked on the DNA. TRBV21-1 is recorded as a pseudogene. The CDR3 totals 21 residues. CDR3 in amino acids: CASSKPTLRLAGVCGTDTQYF. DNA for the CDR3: TGTGCCAGCAGCAAACCAACCCTTAGACTAGCGGGAGTGTGCGGCACAGATACGCAGTATTTT.